The TCR beta chain described here comes from a study of OX40 agonist ivuxolimab in advanced cancers. Turning to the study itself: Every 2 weeks, ivuxolimab was infused into the patients intravenously at between 0.01 and 10 mg/kg. Head and neck, renal cell, melanoma or hepatocellular carcinoma were the cancers that dose-escalation patients had. Participants, 70% to 90% male, averaged about 59 years of age, ranging from 23 to 79. Past anti-PD-1, anti-PD-L1 or anti-CTLA-4 therapy was accepted, and 30% to 50% had received some.

Produced via immunoSEQ multiplex PCR; TCRdb's table is partial and in-frame only. The table has tens of thousands of clones, about 90% seen once; the top ten hold around 28%. V was pared by 0 bases and J by 4 bases, with 11 bases between. CDR1 and CDR2 from the germline V gene are SGHTA and FQGNSA. This CDR3 region has 15 residues. The V and J genes are TRBV7-2 and TRBJ2-3; no firm D call. Specimen: CD4+ or CD8+ T cells sorted from blood, collected in a trial of the OX40 agonist ivuxolimab. This sequence originates from an adult with an advanced solid tumor such as melanoma, head and neck, liver or kidney cancer. The CDR3 spells CASSLAGPLPDTQYF. In DNA, the CDR3 is TGTGCCAGCAGCTTAGCAGGACCGCTACCAGATACGCAGTATTTT.